This is a list of T cell receptor beta chains from one sample in a study of T-cell memory formation after mild COVID-19. MiXCR, run by TCRdb on the 5' RACE reads, gives a single entry per CDR3 protein. Here the sample spans approximately 580,000 distinct CDR3 sequences, around 20% being singletons. The sample comprised PBMCs or a T cell subset sorted from them (not recorded which). Source of these receptors: an adult woman who had mild COVID-19 (a few samples of this study predate the infection). Cell type and time point are not known. The conserved cysteine and the conserved F or W are not part of the CDR3 here. Fields, in order: J gene, V gene, CDR3 protein.

J gene: TRBJ1-5
V gene: TRBV28
CDR3 protein: ASSFGGMSNQPQH

J gene: TRBJ2-7
V gene: TRBV19
CDR3 protein: ASSISGGPNHEQY

J gene: TRBJ2-7
V gene: TRBV7-2
CDR3 protein: ASSLPSWGGLYEQY

J gene: TRBJ2-1
V gene: TRBV21-1
CDR3 protein: ASSTTSRAWDEQF

J gene: TRBJ1-2
V gene: TRBV19
CDR3 protein: ASTLTDNYGYT

J gene: TRBJ1-6
V gene: TRBV6-2/TRBV6-3
CDR3 protein: ASRPDGRISPLH

J gene: TRBJ1-2
V gene: TRBV4-3
CDR3 protein: ASSQVLRNPYYGYT

J gene: TRBJ1-1
V gene: TRBV3-1
CDR3 protein: ASSQRRASEAF

J gene: TRBJ2-7
V gene: TRBV11-2
CDR3 protein: ASSLGGGSLAYEQY

J gene: TRBJ2-2
V gene: TRBV6-4
CDR3 protein: ASSDGRATGELF

J gene: TRBJ1-2
V gene: TRBV5-1
CDR3 protein: ASSLYLGESGYT

J gene: TRBJ2-1
V gene: TRBV11-3
CDR3 protein: ASSPGGAGESSYNEQF

J gene: TRBJ2-3
V gene: TRBV6-6
CDR3 protein: ASSAPRDFSSTDTQY

J gene: TRBJ2-5
V gene: TRBV5-1
CDR3 protein: ASSGGRGNQETQY

J gene: TRBJ2-6
V gene: TRBV6-2/TRBV6-3
CDR3 protein: ASSFVGEGANVLT

J gene: TRBJ2-7
V gene: TRBV6-2/TRBV6-3
CDR3 protein: ASSYGGLRYEQY

J gene: TRBJ2-5
V gene: TRBV4-1
CDR3 protein: ASSQAEGGWETQY

J gene: TRBJ2-7
V gene: TRBV7-2
CDR3 protein: ASSLDYPHEQY

J gene: TRBJ2-7
V gene: TRBV18
CDR3 protein: ASSPRGPGYEQY

J gene: TRBJ1-3
V gene: TRBV3-1
CDR3 protein: ASSQDSSGNTIY

J gene: TRBJ2-7
V gene: TRBV23-1
CDR3 protein: ASSLCCSPIYEQY

J gene: TRBJ1-1
V gene: TRBV5-1
CDR3 protein: ASRYPGGDVVTEAF

J gene: TRBJ2-1
V gene: TRBV7-6
CDR3 protein: ASSLGAGTDEQF

J gene: TRBJ2-4
V gene: TRBV7-2
CDR3 protein: ASSLVSTHKY

J gene: TRBJ2-5
V gene: TRBV5-1
CDR3 protein: ASSFGVTGAGETQY

J gene: TRBJ2-7
V gene: TRBV5-1
CDR3 protein: ASRPGLDSYEQY

J gene: TRBJ2-7
V gene: TRBV3-1
CDR3 protein: ASSQSGRPSYEQY

J gene: TRBJ2-2
V gene: TRBV15
CDR3 protein: ATSTGFWNTGELF

J gene: TRBJ2-2
V gene: TRBV27
CDR3 protein: ASSLGYGQKIAGELF

J gene: TRBJ2-4
V gene: TRBV6-5
CDR3 protein: ASSSISGSGAKNIQY

J gene: TRBJ2-7
V gene: TRBV25-1
CDR3 protein: ASSAGEDEQY

J gene: TRBJ2-7
V gene: TRBV20-1
CDR3 protein: SASSGASYEQY

J gene: TRBJ1-6
V gene: TRBV5-1
CDR3 protein: ASRGQVYSPLH

J gene: TRBJ1-1
V gene: TRBV7-2
CDR3 protein: ASSSRRTENTEAF

J gene: TRBJ2-7
V gene: TRBV5-4
CDR3 protein: ASSLDRLGEQY

J gene: TRBJ2-3
V gene: TRBV7-9
CDR3 protein: ASSSGLLARLRLDTQY

J gene: TRBJ1-1
V gene: TRBV2
CDR3 protein: ASSNYRVQNTEAF

J gene: TRBJ2-4
V gene: TRBV4-3
CDR3 protein: ASSQGSGPENIQY

J gene: TRBJ2-3
V gene: TRBV10-3
CDR3 protein: AISSNLAGAKLKLTDTQY

J gene: TRBJ1-3
V gene: TRBV12-3/TRBV12-4
CDR3 protein: ASSISGSSGNTIY

J gene: TRBJ1-2
V gene: TRBV5-1
CDR3 protein: ASSLGVGQGRGYT

J gene: TRBJ2-2
V gene: TRBV15
CDR3 protein: ATSIDRVNTGELF

J gene: TRBJ1-4
V gene: TRBV11-2
CDR3 protein: ASSLGLNEKLF

J gene: TRBJ2-2
V gene: TRBV11-2
CDR3 protein: ASSPMGQVHVELF

J gene: TRBJ2-2
V gene: TRBV12-3/TRBV12-4
CDR3 protein: ASVRGGGELF

J gene: TRBJ2-3
V gene: TRBV7-8
CDR3 protein: ASSLIRTSGTDTQY

J gene: TRBJ2-3
V gene: TRBV10-3
CDR3 protein: AISESNRGKRDTQY

J gene: TRBJ1-1
V gene: TRBV18
CDR3 protein: ASSPTGTVRDTEAF

J gene: TRBJ2-5
V gene: TRBV4-1
CDR3 protein: ASSQEPGGWGETQY

J gene: TRBJ2-5
V gene: TRBV7-3
CDR3 protein: ASSLMVGRQETQY

J gene: TRBJ2-7
V gene: TRBV6-2/TRBV6-3
CDR3 protein: ASSYSTFSYEQY

J gene: TRBJ2-7
V gene: TRBV27
CDR3 protein: ASSLSLLAAEQY

J gene: TRBJ1-6
V gene: TRBV25-1
CDR3 protein: ASSELPSHSPLH

J gene: TRBJ2-7
V gene: TRBV5-1
CDR3 protein: ASSLAISYEQY

J gene: TRBJ1-2
V gene: TRBV6-2/TRBV6-3
CDR3 protein: ASRDGGGYGYT

J gene: TRBJ1-2
V gene: TRBV28
CDR3 protein: ASSFWDYGYT

J gene: TRBJ2-1
V gene: TRBV11-3
CDR3 protein: ASSLGQLDNEQF

J gene: TRBJ2-2
V gene: TRBV7-2
CDR3 protein: ASSLVPVPGELF

J gene: TRBJ2-5
V gene: TRBV6-2/TRBV6-3
CDR3 protein: ASSSLGGAAETQY